This TCR beta chain was found in a study of blood T cells in healthy people across ages. Looking at the study overall: The capture of about one barcoded beta molecule per two T cells was achieved by template switching.

Study-wide results and limits: CMV status of donors was not determined, possibly confounding expanded clonotype changes.

The V end was cut by 5 bases, the J end by 4 bases, with 21 bases between. CDR1 is LNHNV, CDR2 YYDKDF, per germline (reference sequence). This CDR3 is 16 amino acids long. Sample-barcoded 5' priming and a J-beta primer mix drove a second PCR of roughly 6 to 12 cycles. Template switching added a 12-random-nucleotide identifier to every cDNA molecule. TCRdb reanalysed the 5' RACE reads using MiXCR and keeps one entry per CDR3 protein. The data hold roughly 650,000 distinct CDR3 sequences, with about 30% observed a single time. This clonotype was counted many times. Its matching antigen is unknown. This sequence joins TRBV15 and TRBJ2-7; a possible D gene is TRBD2 (7 bases). Sequenced: blood. This TCR derives from a woman at least 80 years old in good health. DNA for the CDR3: TGTGCCACCAGCGGAAGCCGGGGGGCCCTTCCTTACGAGCAGTACTTC. Amino acids: CATSGSRGALPYEQYF. Full variable domain (remainder filled in from reference TRBV15 and TRBJ2-7): DAMVIQNPRYQVTQFGKPVTLSCSQTLNHNVMYWYQQKSSQAPKLLFHYYDKDFNNEADTPDNFQSRRPNTSFCFLDIRSPGLGDTAMYLCATSGSRGALPYEQYFGPGTRLTVT.